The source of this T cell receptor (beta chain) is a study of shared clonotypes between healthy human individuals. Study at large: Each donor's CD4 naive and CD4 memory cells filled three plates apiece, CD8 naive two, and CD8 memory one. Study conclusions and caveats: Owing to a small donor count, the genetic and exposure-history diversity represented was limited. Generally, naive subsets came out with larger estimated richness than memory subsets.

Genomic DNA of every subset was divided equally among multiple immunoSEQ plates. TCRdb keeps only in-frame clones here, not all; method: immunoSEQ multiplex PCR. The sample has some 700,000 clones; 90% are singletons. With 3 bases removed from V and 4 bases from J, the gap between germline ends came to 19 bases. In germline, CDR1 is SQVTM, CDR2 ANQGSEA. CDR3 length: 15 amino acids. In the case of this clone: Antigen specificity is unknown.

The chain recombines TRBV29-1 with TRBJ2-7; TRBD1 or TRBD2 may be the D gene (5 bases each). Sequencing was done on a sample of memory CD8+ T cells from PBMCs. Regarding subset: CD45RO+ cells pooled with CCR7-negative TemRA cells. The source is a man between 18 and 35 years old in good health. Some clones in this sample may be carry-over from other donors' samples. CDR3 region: CSVEVLRDGLYEQYF. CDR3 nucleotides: TGCAGCGTTGAGGTCTTACGGGACGGTCTTTACGAGCAGTACTTC.